This T cell receptor beta chain was observed in a study of metastatic and nonmetastatic thyroid tumors. Study as a whole: From malignant and benign thyroid patients, repertoires in blood and in tumor or nodule tissue were compared. Overall study findings and caveats: The reported finding was significantly higher TCR beta diversity in malignant thyroid tumors relative to benign nodules, in blood and tumor.

Prior to thyroid surgery, none of the patients had received any treatment. As regards this clone: What it binds is unknown.

The authors' processing: In papillary thyroid cancer, a distant-metastasis classifier was built using CDR3 differences across clinicopathological groups. TCRdb re-called clones via MiXCR from the PCR reads. TCRdb, not the authors, supplied the V and J calls. The table shows around 41,000 clones, with 28% occurring only once. The CDR3 covers 14 residues. The germline gives CDR1 SGHVS, CDR2 FQNEAQ. The trim removed 2 bases at V and 15 bases at J, leaving 12 bases unmatched. Sequencing was done on a sample of blood. The receptor's source is a male donor with papillary thyroid cancer or a benign thyroid nodule (not recorded which). Some clones in this sample may be carry-over from other donors' samples. V and J are TRBV7-8 and TRBJ1-4; 7 positions agree with TRBD1. CDR3 region: CASSLREGQSKVFF. CDR3 nucleotides: TGTGCCAGCAGCTTACGGGAGGGACAGTCTAAAGTGTTTTTT.